The present entry profiles one T cell receptor (beta chain) with its context. Its antigen is unidentified. Germline assignment: CDR1 MGHRA and CDR2 YSYEKL. The CDR3 totals 17 residues. Losses at the gene ends were 3 bases for V and 0 bases for J; bases not matched to a gene: 6. This record belongs to a study of identical twins. Overall study findings and caveats: Invariant MAIT and iNKT cells may have partly biased zero-insertion analyses. Less excess twin sharing appeared in beta out-of-frame sequences.

TCRdb fed the 5' RACE reads into MiXCR, producing one record per CDR3 protein. This table has around 510,000 distinct CDR3 sequences, 13% to 15% appearing once. These records were also assigned to another study, of yellow fever vaccine responses in identical twins.

The gene calls are TRBV4-1 and TRBJ2-2; 8 nucleotides match TRBD1. Material for sequencing was CD4+ T cells sorted from blood. This sequence was found in a woman younger than 35 in good health. CDR3 loop: CASSQGQDTANTGELFF. The DNA for the CDR3 is TGCGCCAGCAGCCAGGGACAGGATACTGCGAACACCGGGGAGCTGTTTTTT.